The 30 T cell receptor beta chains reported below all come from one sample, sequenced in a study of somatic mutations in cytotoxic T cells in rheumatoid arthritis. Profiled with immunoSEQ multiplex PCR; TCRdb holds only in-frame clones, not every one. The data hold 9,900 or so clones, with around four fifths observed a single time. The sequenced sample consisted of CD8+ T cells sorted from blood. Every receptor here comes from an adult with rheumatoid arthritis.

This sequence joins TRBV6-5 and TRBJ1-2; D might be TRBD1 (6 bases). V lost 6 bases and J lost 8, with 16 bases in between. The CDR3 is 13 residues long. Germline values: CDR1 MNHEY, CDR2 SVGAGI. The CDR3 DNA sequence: TGTGCCAGCAGACCCGATACAGGGAACGGCTACACCTTC. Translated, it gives CASRPDTGNGYTF.

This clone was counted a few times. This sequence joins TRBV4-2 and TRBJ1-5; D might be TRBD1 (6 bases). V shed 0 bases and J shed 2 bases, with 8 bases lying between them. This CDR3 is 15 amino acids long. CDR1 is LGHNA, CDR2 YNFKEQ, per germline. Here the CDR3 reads CASSQEEGGNQPQHF. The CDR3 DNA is TGTGCCAGCAGCCAAGAAGAGGGGGGCAATCAGCCCCAGCATTTT.

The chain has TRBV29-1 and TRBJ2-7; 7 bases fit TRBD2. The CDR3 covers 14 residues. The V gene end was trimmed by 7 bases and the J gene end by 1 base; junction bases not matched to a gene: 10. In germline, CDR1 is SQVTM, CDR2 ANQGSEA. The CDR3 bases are TGCAGCGCTGGGGCTGGACTAGGATCCTACGAGCAGTACTTC. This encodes CSAGAGLGSYEQYF.

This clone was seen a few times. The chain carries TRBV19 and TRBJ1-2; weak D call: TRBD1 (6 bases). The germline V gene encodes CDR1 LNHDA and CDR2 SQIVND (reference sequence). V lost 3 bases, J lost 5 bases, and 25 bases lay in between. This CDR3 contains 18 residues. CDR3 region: CASSIRYRAIATDYGYTF. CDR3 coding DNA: TGTGCCAGTAGTATTAGGTACAGGGCTATTGCAACTGATTATGGCTACACCTTC.

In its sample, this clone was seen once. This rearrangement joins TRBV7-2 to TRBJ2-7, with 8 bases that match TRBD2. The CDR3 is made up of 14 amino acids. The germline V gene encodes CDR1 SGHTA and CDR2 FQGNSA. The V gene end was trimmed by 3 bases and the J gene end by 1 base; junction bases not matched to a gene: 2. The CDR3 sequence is CASSFGTRSYEQYF. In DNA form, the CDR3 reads TGTGCCAGCAGCTTTGGGACTAGATCCTACGAGCAGTACTTC.

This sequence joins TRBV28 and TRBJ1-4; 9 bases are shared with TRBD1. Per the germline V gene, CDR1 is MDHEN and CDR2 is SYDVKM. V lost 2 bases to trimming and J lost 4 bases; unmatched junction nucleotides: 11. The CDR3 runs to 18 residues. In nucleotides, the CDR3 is TGTGCCAGCAGTTTAGGGGGCACAGGGGGCAGTGGTAATGAAAAACTGTTTTTT. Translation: CASSLGGTGGSGNEKLFF.

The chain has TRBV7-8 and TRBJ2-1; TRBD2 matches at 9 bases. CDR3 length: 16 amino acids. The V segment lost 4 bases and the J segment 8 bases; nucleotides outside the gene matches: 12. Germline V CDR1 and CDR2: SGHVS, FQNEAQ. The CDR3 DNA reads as TGTGCCAGCAGCTCGGCGGCCGGGACTAGCTTCCATGAGCAGTTCTTC. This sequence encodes CASSSAAGTSFHEQFF. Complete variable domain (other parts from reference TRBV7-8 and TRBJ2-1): GAGVSQSPRYKVAKRGQDVALRCDPISGHVSLFWYQQALGQGPEFLTYFQNEAQLDKSGLPSDRFFAERPEGSVSTLKIQRTQQEDSAVYLCASSSAAGTSFHEQFFGPGTRLTVL.

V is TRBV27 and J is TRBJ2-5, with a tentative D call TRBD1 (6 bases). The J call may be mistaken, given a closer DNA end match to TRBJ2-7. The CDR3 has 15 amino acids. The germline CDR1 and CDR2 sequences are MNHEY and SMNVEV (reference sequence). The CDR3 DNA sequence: TGTGCCAGCAGTACTCCCGGAGGCAGGGGATACGAGCAGTACTTC. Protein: CASSTPGGRGYEQYF.

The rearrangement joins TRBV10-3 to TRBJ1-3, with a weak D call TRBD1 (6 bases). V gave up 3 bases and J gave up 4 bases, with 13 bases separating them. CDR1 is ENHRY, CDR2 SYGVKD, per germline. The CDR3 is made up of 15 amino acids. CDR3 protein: CAISEGGWSGNTIYF. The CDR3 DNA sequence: TGTGCCATCAGTGAAGGGGGGTGGTCAGGAAACACCATATATTTT.

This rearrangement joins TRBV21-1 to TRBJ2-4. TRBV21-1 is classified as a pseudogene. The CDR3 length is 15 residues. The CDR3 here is CASSIHRTEKNIQYF. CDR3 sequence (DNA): TGTGCCAGCAGCATACATAGGACGGAGAAAAACATTCAGTACTTC.

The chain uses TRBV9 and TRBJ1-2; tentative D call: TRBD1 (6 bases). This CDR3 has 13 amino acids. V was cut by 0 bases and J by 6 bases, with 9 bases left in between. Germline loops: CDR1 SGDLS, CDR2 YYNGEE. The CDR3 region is CASSVDQGNGYTF. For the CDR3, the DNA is TGTGCCAGCAGCGTAGATCAGGGGAATGGCTACACCTTC. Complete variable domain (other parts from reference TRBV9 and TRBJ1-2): DSGVTQTPKHLITATGQRVTLRCSPRSGDLSVYWYQQSLDQGLQFLIQYYNGEERAKGNILERFSAQQFPDLHSELNLSSLELGDSALYFCASSVDQGNGYTFGSGTRLTVV.

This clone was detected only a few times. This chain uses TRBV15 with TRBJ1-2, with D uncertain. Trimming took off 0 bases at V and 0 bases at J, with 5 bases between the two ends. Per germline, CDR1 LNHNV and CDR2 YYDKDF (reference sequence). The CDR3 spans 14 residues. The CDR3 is CATSRDRTNYGYTF. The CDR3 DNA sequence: TGTGCCACCAGCAGAGACAGGACTAACTATGGCTACACCTTC.

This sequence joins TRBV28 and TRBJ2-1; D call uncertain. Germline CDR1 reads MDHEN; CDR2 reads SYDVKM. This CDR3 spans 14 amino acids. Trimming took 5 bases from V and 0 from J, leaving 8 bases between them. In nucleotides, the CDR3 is TGTGCCAGCAGTCCTCCTAGCTCCTACAATGAGCAGTTCTTC. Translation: CASSPPSSYNEQFF.

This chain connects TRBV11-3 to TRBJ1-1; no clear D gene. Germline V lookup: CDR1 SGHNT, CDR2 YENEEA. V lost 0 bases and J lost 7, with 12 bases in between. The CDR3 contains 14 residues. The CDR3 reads CASSLDPGTIEAFF. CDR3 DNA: TGTGCCAGCAGCTTAGATCCAGGAACGATTGAAGCTTTCTTT.

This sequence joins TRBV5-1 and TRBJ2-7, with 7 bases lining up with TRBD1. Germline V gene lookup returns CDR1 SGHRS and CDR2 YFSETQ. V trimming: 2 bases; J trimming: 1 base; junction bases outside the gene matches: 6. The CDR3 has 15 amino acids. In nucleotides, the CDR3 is TGCGCCAGCAGCTTCGGGACAGTGGAATCCTACGAGCAGTACTTC. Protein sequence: CASSFGTVESYEQYF.

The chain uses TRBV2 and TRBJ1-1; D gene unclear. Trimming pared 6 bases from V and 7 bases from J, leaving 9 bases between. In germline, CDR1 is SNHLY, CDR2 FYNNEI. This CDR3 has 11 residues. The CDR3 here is CASSLKFEAFF. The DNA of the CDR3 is TGTGCCAGCAGCCTTAAATTTGAAGCTTTCTTT.

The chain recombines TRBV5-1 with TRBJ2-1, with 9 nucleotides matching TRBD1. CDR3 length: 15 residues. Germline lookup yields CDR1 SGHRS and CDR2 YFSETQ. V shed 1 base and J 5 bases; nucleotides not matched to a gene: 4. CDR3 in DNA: TGCGCCAGCAGCTTGCCTGGACAGGGGAACAATGAGCAGTTCTTC. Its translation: CASSLPGQGNNEQFF.

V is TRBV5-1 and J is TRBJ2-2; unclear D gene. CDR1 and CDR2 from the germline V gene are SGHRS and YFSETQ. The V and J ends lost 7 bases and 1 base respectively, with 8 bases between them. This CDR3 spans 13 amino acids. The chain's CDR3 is CASGQENTGELFF. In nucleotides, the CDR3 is TGCGCCAGCGGCCAGGAGAACACCGGGGAGCTGTTTTTT.

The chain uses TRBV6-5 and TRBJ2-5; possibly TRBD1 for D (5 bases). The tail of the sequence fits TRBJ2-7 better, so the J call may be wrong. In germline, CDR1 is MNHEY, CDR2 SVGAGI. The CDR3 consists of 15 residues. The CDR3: CASSYGAGNSYEQYF. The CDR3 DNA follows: TGTGCCAGCAGTTACGGGGCAGGAAATTCCTACGAGCAGTACTTC.

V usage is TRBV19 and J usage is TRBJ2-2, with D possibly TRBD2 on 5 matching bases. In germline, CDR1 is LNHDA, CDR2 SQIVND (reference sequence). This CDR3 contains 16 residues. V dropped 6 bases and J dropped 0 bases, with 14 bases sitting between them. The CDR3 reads CASRGNRGANTGELFF. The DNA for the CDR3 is TGTGCCAGTAGAGGAAACCGGGGTGCGAACACCGGGGAGCTGTTTTTT.

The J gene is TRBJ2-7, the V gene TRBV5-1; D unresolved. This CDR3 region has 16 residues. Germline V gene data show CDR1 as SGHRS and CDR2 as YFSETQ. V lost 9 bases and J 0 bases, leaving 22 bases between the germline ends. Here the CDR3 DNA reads TGCGCCAACATAGACTTAGGACGGAAAAGCTCCTACGAGCAGTACTTC. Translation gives CANIDLGRKSSYEQYF.

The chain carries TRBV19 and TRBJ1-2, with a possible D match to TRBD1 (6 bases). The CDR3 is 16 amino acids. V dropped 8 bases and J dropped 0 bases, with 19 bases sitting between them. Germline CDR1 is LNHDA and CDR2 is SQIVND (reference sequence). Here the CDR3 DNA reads TGTGCCAGTCGGCGAGGGACACCAAGACCTAACTATGGCTACACCTTC. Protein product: CASRRGTPRPNYGYTF.

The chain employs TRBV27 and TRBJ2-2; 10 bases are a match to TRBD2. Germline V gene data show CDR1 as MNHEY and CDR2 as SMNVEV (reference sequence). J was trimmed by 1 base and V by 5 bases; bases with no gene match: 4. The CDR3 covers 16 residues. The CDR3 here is CASSILAGVNTGELFF. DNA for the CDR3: TGTGCCAGCAGTATCCTAGCGGGGGTGAACACCGGGGAGCTGTTTTTT.

The CDR3 DNA sequence: TGTGCCAGCAGCTTGTCTCTATACAATGAGCAGTTCTTC. This codes for CASSLSLYNEQFF. The V call is TRBV5-6, the J call TRBJ2-1, with unresolved D. The length of the CDR3 is 13 residues. Germline V gene sequence: CDR1 SGHDT, CDR2 YYEEEE. The V end lost 1 base, the J end lost 4 bases, and 6 bases lay between the germline ends.

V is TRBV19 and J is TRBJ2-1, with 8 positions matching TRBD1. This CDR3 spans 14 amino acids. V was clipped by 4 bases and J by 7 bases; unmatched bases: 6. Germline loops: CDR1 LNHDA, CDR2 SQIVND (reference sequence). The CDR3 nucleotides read TGTGCCAGTAGTAGATACAGGGGGATAAATGAGCAGTTCTTC. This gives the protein CASSRYRGINEQFF.

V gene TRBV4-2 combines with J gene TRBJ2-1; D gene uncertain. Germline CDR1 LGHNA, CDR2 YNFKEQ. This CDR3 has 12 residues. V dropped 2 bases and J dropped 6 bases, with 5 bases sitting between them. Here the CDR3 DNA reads TGTGCCAGCAGCCAAAGCGCCAATGAGCAGTTCTTC. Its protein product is CASSQSANEQFF.

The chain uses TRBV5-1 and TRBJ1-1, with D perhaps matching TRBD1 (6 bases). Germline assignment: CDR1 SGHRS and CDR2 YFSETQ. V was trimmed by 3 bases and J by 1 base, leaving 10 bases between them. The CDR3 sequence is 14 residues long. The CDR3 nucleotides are TGCGCCAGCAGCTGGGGGACAAAGAACACTGAAGCTTTCTTT. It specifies CASSWGTKNTEAFF.

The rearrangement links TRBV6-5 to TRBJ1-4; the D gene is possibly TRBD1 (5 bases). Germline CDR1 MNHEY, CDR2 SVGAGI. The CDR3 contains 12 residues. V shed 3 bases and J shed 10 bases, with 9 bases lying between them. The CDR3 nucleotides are TGTGCCAGCAGTTATATCGGGGGAAAACTGTTTTTT. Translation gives CASSYIGGKLFF.

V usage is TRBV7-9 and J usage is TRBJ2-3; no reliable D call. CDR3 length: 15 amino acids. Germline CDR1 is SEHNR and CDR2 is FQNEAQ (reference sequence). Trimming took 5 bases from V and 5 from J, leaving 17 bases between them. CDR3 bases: TGTGCCAGCAGCCTCTTTCGAGGCGCAGGAGATACGCAGTATTTT. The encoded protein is CASSLFRGAGDTQYF.

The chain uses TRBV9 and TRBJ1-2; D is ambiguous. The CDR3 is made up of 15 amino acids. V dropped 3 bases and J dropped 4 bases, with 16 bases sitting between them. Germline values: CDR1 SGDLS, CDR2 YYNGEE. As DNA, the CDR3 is TGTGCCAGCAGCGGCCTCAAGGTCGGGGTCTATGGCTACACCTTC. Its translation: CASSGLKVGVYGYTF.